A selection of T cell receptor beta chains follows, all from one sample in a study of T cell responses to AZD1222 COVID-19 vaccine. Measured with immunoSEQ multiplex PCR; TCRdb has only the in-frame clones, and not every one. The table includes roughly 84,000 clones, nearly 90% detected once. The sequencing used peripheral blood, collected on day 0 of AZD1222 vaccination. These receptors came from an adult in good health. The CDR3 runs from the conserved cysteine through the conserved F or W. The order of the fields is clone size, D gene, J gene, V gene, CDR3 protein, CDR3 DNA. D genes are given only for firm matches. Clone sizes are given selectively: once, few, many, or a class where the clone is expanded.

-,TRBD2,TRBJ2-1,TRBV24-1,CATSDSGTSGYNEQFF,TGTGCCACCAGTGACTCCGGGACTAGCGGCTACAATGAGCAGTTCTTC
-,-,TRBJ2-7,TRBV18,CASSPPSGNYEQYF,TGTGCCAGCTCACCACCCTCAGGGAACTACGAGCAGTACTTC
once,-,TRBJ1-6,TRBV2,CASSEPVRPLHF,TGTGCCAGCAGTGAGCCCGTAAGACCCCTCCACTTT
-,-,TRBJ1-5,TRBV6-5,CATINGVTNQPQHF,TGTGCCACTATTAACGGGGTCACCAATCAGCCCCAGCATTTT
-,TRBD2,TRBJ2-1,TRBV6-5,CASTPTSGTYNEQFF,TGTGCCAGCACCCCGACTAGCGGGACCTACAATGAGCAGTTCTTC
-,-,TRBJ2-5,TRBV4-1,CASSHPSPETQYF,TGCGCCAGCAGCCATCCAAGCCCTGAGACCCAGTACTTC
-,-,TRBJ2-5,TRBV18,CASSRGLQETQYF,TGTGCCAGCTCAAGGGGCCTCCAAGAGACCCAGTACTTC
-,-,TRBJ2-1,TRBV10-2,CASSAGDEQFF,TGCGCCAGCAGTGCCGGCGATGAGCAGTTCTTC
-,-,TRBJ1-2,TRBV5-1,CASSQGNYGYTF,TGCGCCAGCAGCCAGGGTAACTATGGCTACACCTTC
few,TRBD1,TRBJ1-5,TRBV5-6,CASSIQGRGQPQHF,TGTGCCAGCAGCATACAGGGGAGGGGGCAGCCCCAGCATTTT
-,-,TRBJ2-4,TRBV2,CASSRTARDIQYF,TGTGCCAGCAGCCGGACAGCAAGAGACATTCAGTACTTC
once,TRBD2,TRBJ2-7,TRBV9,CASSAGEAGGKYEQYF,TGTGCCAGCAGCGCGGGGGAAGCGGGAGGGAAATACGAGCAGTACTTC
-,-,TRBJ1-3,TRBV30,CAWSVNGNTIYF,TGTGCCTGGAGTGTAAATGGAAACACCATATATTTT
-,-,TRBJ1-2,TRBV5-1,CASSLGLDQVRGYGYTF,TGCGCCAGCAGCTTGGGGTTGGACCAGGTCCGGGGCTATGGCTACACCTTC
-,-,TRBJ1-6,TRBV9,CASSEQFSSYNSPLHF,TGTGCCAGCAGCGAACAGTTCAGCTCCTATAATTCACCCCTCCACTTT
-,-,TRBJ1-3,TRBV9,CASTGTGNTIYF,TGTGCCAGCACGGGGACTGGAAACACCATATATTTT
-,TRBD1,TRBJ1-4,TRBV5-1,CASSLEPGGEANEKLFF,TGCGCCAGCAGCTTGGAACCAGGGGGTGAGGCTAATGAAAAACTGTTTTTT
-,TRBD2,TRBJ2-3,TRBV7-3,CASSRPGLVGDTQYF,TGTGCCAGCAGCCGACCGGGACTAGTAGGAGATACGCAGTATTTT
-,-,TRBJ1-2,TRBV14,CASSQSLIYGYTF,TGTGCCAGCAGCCAATCCCTCATCTATGGCTACACCTTC
once,TRBD1,TRBJ2-7,TRBV7-2,CASTLQGALVQYF,TGTGCCAGCACCCTTCAGGGGGCTCTTGTGCAGTACTTC
-,TRBD2,TRBJ2-3,TRBV29-1,CSVSGRASDTQYF,TGCAGCGTTAGCGGGAGGGCCTCAGATACGCAGTATTTT
-,TRBD1,TRBJ1-2,TRBV7-9,CASSSTGGDGYTF,TGTGCCAGCAGCTCAACAGGGGGGGATGGCTACACCTTC
-,TRBD2,TRBJ2-1,TRBV19,CASSPTAGAIGEQFF,TGTGCCAGTAGCCCCACAGCGGGAGCCATAGGGGAGCAGTTCTTC
-,-,TRBJ2-5,TRBV29-1,CSVGGQPGETQYF,TGCAGCGTTGGGGGTCAACCCGGGGAGACCCAGTACTTC
-,-,TRBJ1-1,TRBV7-9,CASREQGDTEAFF,TGTGCCAGCAGGGAACAGGGAGACACTGAAGCTTTCTTT
-,TRBD1,TRBJ2-3,TRBV6-5,CASKETGISTDTQYF,TGTGCCAGCAAGGAGACAGGGATTAGCACAGATACGCAGTATTTT
-,TRBD2,TRBJ2-3,TRBV7-3,CASSPTSGRGDTQYF,TGTGCCAGCAGCCCCACTAGCGGGAGAGGAGATACGCAGTATTTT
-,-,TRBJ1-2,TRBV27,CASSLSTLGGYTF,TGTGCCAGCAGTTTATCGACCTTGGGTGGCTACACCTTC
-,TRBD2,TRBJ2-3,TRBV16,CASSQSLREGLDTQYF,TGTGCCAGCAGCCAATCGTTACGGGAGGGCCTCGATACGCAGTATTTT
-,-,TRBJ1-1,TRBV11-2,CASSPGGWGTQNTEAFF,TGTGCCAGCAGCCCCGGGGGGTGGGGGACACAGAACACTGAAGCTTTCTTT